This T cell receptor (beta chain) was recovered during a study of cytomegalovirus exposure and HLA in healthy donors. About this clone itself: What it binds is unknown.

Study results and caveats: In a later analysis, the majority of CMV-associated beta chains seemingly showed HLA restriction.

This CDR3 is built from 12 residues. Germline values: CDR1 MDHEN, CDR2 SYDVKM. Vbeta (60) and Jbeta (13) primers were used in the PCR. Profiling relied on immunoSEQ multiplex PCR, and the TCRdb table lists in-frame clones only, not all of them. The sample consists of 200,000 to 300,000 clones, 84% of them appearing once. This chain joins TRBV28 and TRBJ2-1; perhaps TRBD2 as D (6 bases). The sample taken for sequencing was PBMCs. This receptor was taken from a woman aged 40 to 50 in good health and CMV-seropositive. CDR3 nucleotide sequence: TGTTCCACCCGGGACTTATACAATGAGCAGTTCTTC. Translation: CSTRDLYNEQFF.